Described below is a single T cell receptor beta chain sequence and its context. The data are from a study of blood T cell repertoires in COVID-19. As for the study in general: Collection of acute and convalescent COVID-19 samples took place in the United States, Italy and Spain. Sources were T cells, B-cell-depleted T cells, or PBMCs; the material itself was cDNA or gDNA.

Per the germline V gene, CDR1 is MNHNS and CDR2 is SASEGT. The CDR3 consists of 18 residues. The V and J ends lost 0 bases and 4 bases respectively, with 21 bases between them. As handled by the study authors: Reference gene primer amplification in the assay estimated nucleated cell counts. The table came from immunoSEQ multiplex PCR; TCRdb's copy has only in-frame clones and leaves some out. V and J calls and clone size follow that table, whereas D and trimming were derived from the DNA. This table holds more than 65,000 clones, about four fifths found once. The sample comprised peripheral blood. This clonotype was sampled from a woman of 80 years or more with acute or convalescent COVID-19. The chain joins TRBV6-1 to TRBJ1-2; perhaps TRBD1 as D (5 bases). CDR3: CASSEAGGVGASPYGYTF. The CDR3 DNA reads as TGTGCCAGCAGTGAAGCAGGCGGGGTAGGGGCCAGCCCCTATGGCTACACCTTC.